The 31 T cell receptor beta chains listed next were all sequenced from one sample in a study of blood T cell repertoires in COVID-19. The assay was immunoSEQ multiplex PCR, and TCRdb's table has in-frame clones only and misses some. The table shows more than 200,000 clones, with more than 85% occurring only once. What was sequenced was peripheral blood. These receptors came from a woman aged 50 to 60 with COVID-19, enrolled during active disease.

CDR3: CASSLDFRVYNQPQHF. CDR3 nucleotide sequence: TGTGCCAGCTCACTCGACTTCAGGGTTTACAATCAGCCCCAGCATTTT. V usage is TRBV18 and J usage is TRBJ1-5; D possibly corresponds to TRBD1 (5 bases). From germline, CDR1 is KGHSH and CDR2 LQKENI. The V gene lost 4 bases and the J gene lost 3 bases, with 16 bases spanning the gap. This CDR3 region has 16 residues. The full variable domain, in which reference TRBV18 and TRBJ1-5 provide the parts outside the CDR3, is NAGVMQNPRHLVRRRGQEARLRCSPMKGHSHVYWYRQLPEEGLKFMVYLQKENIIDESGMPKERFSAEFPKEGPSILRIQQVVRGDSAAYFCASSLDFRVYNQPQHFGDGTRLSIL.

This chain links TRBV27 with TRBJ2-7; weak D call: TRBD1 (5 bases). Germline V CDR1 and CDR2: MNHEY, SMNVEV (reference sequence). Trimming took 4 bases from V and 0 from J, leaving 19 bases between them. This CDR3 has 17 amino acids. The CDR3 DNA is TGTGCCAGCAGTTCTGACAGCTCGTACCTAAGCTCCTACGAGCAGTACGTC. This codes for CASSSDSSYLSSYEQYV.

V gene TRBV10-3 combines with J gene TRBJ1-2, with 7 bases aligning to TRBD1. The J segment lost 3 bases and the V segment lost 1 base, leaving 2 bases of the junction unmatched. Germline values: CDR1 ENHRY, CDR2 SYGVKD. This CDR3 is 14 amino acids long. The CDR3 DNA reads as TGTGCCATCAGTGAGTTCGGACAGGACTATGGCTACACCTTC. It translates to CAISEFGQDYGYTF.

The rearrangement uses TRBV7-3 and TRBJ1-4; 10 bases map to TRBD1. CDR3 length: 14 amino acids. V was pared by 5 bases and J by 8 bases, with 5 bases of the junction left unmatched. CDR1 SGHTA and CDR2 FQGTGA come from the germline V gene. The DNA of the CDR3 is TGTGCCAGCAGCCTTTCGGACAGGGGGGAAAAACTGTTTTTT. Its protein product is CASSLSDRGEKLFF.

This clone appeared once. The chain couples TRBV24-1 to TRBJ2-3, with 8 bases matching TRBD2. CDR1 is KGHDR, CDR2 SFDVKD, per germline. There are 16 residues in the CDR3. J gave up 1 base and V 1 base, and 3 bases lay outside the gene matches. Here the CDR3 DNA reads TGTGCCACCAGTGATTTCGGGGGGGGCGGCACAGATACGCAGTATTTT. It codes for CATSDFGGGGTDTQYF.

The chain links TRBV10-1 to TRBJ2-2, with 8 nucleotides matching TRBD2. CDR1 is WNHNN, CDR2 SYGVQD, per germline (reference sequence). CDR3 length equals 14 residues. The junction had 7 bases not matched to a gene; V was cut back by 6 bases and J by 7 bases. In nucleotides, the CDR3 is TGCGCCAGCAGACGGGGGGGCCCAGACGGGGAGCTGTTTTTT. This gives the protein CASRRGGPDGELFF.

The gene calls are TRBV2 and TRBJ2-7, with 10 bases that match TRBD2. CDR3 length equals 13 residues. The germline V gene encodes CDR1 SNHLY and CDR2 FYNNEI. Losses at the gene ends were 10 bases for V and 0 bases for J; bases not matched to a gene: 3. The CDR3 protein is CATSGGTSYEQYF. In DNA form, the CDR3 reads TGTGCCACTAGCGGGGGCACCTCCTACGAGCAGTACTTC.

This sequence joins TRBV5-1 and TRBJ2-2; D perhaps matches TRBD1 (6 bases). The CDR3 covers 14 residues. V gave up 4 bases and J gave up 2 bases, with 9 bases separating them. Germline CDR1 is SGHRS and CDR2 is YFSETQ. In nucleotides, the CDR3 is TGCGCCAGCAGCCCTGGGGGCAACACCGGGGAGCTGTTTTTT. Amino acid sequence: CASSPGGNTGELFF. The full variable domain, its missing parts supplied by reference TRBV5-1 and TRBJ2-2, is KAGVTQTPRYLIKTRGQQVTLSCSPISGHRSVSWYQQTPGQGLQFLFEYFSETQRNKGNFPGRFSGRQFSNSRSEMNVSTLELGDSALYLCASSPGGNTGELFFGEGSRLTVL.

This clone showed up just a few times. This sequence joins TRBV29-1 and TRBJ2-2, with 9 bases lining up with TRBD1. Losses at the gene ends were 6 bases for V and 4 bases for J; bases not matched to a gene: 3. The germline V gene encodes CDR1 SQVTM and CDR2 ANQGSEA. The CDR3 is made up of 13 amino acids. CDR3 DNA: TGCAGCGTGGGACAGGGCCTCACCGGGGAGCTGTTTTTT. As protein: CSVGQGLTGELFF.

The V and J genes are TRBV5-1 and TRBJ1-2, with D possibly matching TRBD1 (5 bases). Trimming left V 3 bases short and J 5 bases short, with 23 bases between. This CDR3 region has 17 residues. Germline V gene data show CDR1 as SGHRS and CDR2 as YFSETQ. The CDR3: CASSSYLSPGLRYGYTF. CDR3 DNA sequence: TGCGCCAGCAGCTCCTACTTATCGCCGGGACTGCGTTATGGCTACACCTTC. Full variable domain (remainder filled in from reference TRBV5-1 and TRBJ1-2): KAGVTQTPRYLIKTRGQQVTLSCSPISGHRSVSWYQQTPGQGLQFLFEYFSETQRNKGNFPGRFSGRQFSNSRSEMNVSTLELGDSALYLCASSSYLSPGLRYGYTFGSGTRLTVV.

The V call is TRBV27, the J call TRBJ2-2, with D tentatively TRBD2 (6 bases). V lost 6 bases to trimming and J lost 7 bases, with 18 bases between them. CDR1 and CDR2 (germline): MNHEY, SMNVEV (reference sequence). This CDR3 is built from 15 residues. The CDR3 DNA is TGTGCCAGCAGACGAACCAGAATTAGCGGCGGGGAGCTGTTTTTT. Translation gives CASRRTRISGGELFF.

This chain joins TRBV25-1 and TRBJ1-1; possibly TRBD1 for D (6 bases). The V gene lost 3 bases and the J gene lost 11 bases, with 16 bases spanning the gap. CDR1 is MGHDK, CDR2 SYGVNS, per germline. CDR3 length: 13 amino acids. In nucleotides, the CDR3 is TGTGCCAGCAGTGATAGAGGCGGGGGGCTGGCTTTCTTT. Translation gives CASSDRGGGLAFF.

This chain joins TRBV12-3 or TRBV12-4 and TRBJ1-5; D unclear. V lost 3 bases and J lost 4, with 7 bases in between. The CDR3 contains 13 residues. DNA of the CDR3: TGTGCCAGCAGTTTGAGCTTGAATCAGCCCCAGCATTTT. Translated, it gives CASSLSLNQPQHF.

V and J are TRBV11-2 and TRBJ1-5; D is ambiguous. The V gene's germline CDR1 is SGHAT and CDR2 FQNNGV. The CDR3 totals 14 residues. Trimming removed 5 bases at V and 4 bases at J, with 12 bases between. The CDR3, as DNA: TGTGCCAGCAGCCTAAGTGAGGATAATCAGCCCCAGCATTTT. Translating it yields CASSLSEDNQPQHF.

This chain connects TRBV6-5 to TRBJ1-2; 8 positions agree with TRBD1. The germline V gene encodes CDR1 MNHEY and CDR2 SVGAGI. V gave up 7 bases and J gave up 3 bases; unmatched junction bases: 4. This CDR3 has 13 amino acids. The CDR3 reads CASISTGDYGYTF. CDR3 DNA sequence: TGTGCCAGCATTTCGACAGGGGACTATGGCTACACCTTC.

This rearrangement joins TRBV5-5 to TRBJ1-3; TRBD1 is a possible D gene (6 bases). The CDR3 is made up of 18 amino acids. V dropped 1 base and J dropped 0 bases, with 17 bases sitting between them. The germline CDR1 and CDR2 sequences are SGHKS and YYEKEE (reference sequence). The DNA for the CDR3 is TGTGCCAGCAGCTTGTGGGGGGGCGAACCATCCTCTGGAAACACCATATATTTT. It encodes CASSLWGGEPSSGNTIYF. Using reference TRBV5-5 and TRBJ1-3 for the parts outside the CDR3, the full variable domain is DAGVTQSPTHLIKTRGQQVTLRCSPISGHKSVSWYQQVLGQGPQFIFQYYEKEERGRGNFPDRFSARQFPNYSSELNVNALLLGDSALYLCASSLWGGEPSSGNTIYFGEGSWLTVV.

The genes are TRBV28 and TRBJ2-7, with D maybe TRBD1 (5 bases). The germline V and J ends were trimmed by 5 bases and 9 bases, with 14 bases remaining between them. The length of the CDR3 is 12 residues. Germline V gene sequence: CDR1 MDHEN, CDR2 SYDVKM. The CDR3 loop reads CASSPDNQRQYF. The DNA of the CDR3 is TGTGCCAGCAGTCCGGACAACCAGAGGCAGTACTTC. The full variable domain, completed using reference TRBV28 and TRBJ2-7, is DVKVTQSSRYLVKRTGEKVFLECVQDMDHENMFWYRQDPGLGLRLIYFSYDVKMKEKGDIPEGYSVSREKKERFSLILESASTNQTSMYLCASSPDNQRQYFGPGTRLTVT.

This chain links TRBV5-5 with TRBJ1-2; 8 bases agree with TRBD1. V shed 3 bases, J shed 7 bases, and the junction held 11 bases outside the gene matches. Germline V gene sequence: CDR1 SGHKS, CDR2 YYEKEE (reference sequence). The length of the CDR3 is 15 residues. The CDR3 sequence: CASSSADRELSGYTF. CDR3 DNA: TGTGCCAGCAGCTCAGCGGACAGGGAACTGAGTGGCTACACCTTC. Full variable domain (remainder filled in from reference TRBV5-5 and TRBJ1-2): DAGVTQSPTHLIKTRGQQVTLRCSPISGHKSVSWYQQVLGQGPQFIFQYYEKEERGRGNFPDRFSARQFPNYSSELNVNALLLGDSALYLCASSSADRELSGYTFGSGTRLTVV.

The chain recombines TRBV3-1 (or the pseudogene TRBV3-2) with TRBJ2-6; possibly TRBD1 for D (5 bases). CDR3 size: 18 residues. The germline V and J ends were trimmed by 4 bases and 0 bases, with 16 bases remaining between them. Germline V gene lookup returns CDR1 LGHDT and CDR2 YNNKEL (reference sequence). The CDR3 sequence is CASSPRASSSSGANVLTF. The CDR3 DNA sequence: TGTGCCAGCAGCCCCAGGGCCTCATCCAGCTCTGGGGCCAACGTCCTGACTTTC.

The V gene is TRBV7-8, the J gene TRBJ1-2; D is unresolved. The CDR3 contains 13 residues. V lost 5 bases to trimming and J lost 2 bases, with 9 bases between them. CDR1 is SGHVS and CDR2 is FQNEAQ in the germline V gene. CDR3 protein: CASSRPLNYGYTF. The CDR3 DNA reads TGTGCCAGCAGCCGCCCTCTCAACTATGGCTACACCTTC.

DNA of the CDR3: TGTGCCAGCAGCTTGGCTCAGGGGGGAAAACTGTTTTTT. As protein: CASSLAQGGKLFF. The V call is TRBV5-8, the J call TRBJ1-4; 7 bases map to TRBD1. This CDR3 has 13 amino acids. V shed 0 bases and J 10 bases; nucleotides not matched to a gene: 3. Germline lookup yields CDR1 SGHTS and CDR2 YDEGEE.

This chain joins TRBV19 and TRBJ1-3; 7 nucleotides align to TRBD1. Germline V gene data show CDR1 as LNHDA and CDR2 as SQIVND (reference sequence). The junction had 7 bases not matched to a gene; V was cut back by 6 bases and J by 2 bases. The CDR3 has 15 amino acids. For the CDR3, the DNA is TGTGCCAGTAGCCCGACAGGGTCAACTGGAAACACCATATATTTT. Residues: CASSPTGSTGNTIYF.

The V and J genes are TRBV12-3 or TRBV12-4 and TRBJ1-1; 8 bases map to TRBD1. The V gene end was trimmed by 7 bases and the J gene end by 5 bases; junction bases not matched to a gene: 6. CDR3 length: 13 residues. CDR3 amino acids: CASTRQGRTEAFF. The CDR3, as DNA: TGTGCCAGCACTCGACAGGGGAGAACTGAAGCTTTCTTT.

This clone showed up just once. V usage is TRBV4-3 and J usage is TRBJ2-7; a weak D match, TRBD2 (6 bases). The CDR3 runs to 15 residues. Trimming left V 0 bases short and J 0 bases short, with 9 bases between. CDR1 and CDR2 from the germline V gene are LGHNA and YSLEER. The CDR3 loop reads CASSQDAGSSYEQYF. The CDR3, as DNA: TGCGCCAGCAGCCAAGATGCCGGGAGCTCCTACGAGCAGTACTTC.

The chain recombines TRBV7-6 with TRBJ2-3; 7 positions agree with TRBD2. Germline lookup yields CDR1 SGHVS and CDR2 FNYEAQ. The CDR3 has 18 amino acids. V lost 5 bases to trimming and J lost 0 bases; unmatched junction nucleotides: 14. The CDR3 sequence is CASSKRTLGGVSTDTQYF. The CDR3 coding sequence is TGTGCCAGCAGCAAGCGAACTCTGGGGGGGGTTAGCACAGATACGCAGTATTTT.

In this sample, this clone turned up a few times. CDR3 bases: TGTGCCAGCAGCTTCGGGACAGGGAACACCGGGGAGCTGTTTTTT. Translation gives CASSFGTGNTGELFF. The J gene is TRBJ2-2, the V gene TRBV5-4; TRBD1 agrees at 8 bases. With V trimmed by 2 bases and J by 1 base, 1 base remained unmatched. From germline, CDR1 is SGHNT and CDR2 YYREEE (reference sequence). This CDR3 is built from 15 residues.

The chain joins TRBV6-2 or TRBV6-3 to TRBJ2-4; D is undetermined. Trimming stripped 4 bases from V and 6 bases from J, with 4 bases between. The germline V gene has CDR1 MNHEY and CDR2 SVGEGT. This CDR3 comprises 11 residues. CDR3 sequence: CASSSPNIQYF. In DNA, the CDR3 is TGTGCCAGCAGTTCTCCAAACATTCAGTACTTC.

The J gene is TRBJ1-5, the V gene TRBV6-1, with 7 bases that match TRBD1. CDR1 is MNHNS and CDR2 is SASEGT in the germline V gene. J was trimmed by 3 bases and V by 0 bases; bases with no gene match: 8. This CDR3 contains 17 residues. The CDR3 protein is CASSEATQGLNNQPQHF. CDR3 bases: TGTGCCAGCAGTGAAGCAACACAGGGGTTGAACAATCAGCCCCAGCATTTT.

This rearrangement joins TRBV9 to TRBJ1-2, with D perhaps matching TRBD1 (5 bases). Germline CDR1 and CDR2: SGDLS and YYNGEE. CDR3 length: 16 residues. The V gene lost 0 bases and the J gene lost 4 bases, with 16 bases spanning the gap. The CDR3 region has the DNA TGTGCCAGCAGCGTAGTGCTCGGGGGAGAGGGCTATGGCTACACCTTC. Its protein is CASSVVLGGEGYGYTF.

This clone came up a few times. This chain's CDR3 is CAIQAGGQGEQFF. DNA of the CDR3: TGTGCCATCCAAGCGGGGGGGCAGGGTGAGCAGTTCTTC. This rearrangement joins TRBV10-3 to TRBJ2-1; 10 nucleotides agree with TRBD2. After removal of 8 bases from V and 9 bases from J, the junction contained 7 bases not matched to a gene. The CDR3 runs 13 residues. CDR1 is ENHRY, CDR2 SYGVKD, per germline.

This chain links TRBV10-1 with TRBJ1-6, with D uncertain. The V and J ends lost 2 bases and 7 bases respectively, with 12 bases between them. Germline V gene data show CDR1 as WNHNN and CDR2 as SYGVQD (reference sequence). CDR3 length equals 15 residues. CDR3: CASSEQRTRNSPLHF. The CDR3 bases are TGCGCCAGCAGTGAGCAAAGAACTAGGAATTCACCCCTCCACTTT.